The rows below give T cell receptor beta chains drawn from one sample of a study of cytomegalovirus exposure and HLA in healthy donors. The assay was immunoSEQ multiplex PCR, and TCRdb's table has in-frame clones only and misses some. The sample holds 200,000 to 250,000 clones; 70% to 85% are singletons and the top ten take approximately 0.5%. Material for sequencing was PBMCs. Receptor source: a woman aged 40 to 55 in good health and CMV-seronegative. Both conserved end residues are part of each CDR3. D genes are given only for firm matches. Clone size appears in some rows only: once, few, many, or a class for an expanded clone.

TRBJ2-7 . . TRBV10-3 CAISENRVSYEQYF TGTGCCATCAGTGAGAACAGAGTCTCCTACGAGCAGTACTTC
TRBJ1-2 . . TRBV4-2 CASSQEQRDFGGGYTF TGTGCCAGCAGCCAAGAACAAAGGGACTTCGGAGGGGGCTACACCTTC
TRBJ1-2 . . TRBV27 CASSFWAGDGYTF TGTGCCAGCAGTTTTTGGGCAGGGGATGGCTACACCTTC
TRBJ1-2 . . TRBV13 CASSLHNGYGYTF TGTGCCAGCAGCTTACACAACGGGTATGGCTACACCTTC
TRBJ2-3 . TRBD2 TRBV4-2 CASSQEPGVRGGSTDTQYF TGTGCCAGCAGCCAAGAACCTGGGGTCCGCGGGGGGTCCACAGATACGCAGTATTTT
TRBJ2-1 . . TRBV7-9 CASSHPGLHNEQFF TGTGCCAGCAGCCACCCGGGACTGCACAATGAGCAGTTCTTC
TRBJ2-3 . . TRBV28 CASSLAATRNTQYF TGTGCCAGCAGTTTAGCCGCGACAAGGAATACGCAGTATTTT
TRBJ2-3 . TRBD2 TRBV28 CASSFSGGPGDTQYF TGTGCCAGCAGTTTTAGCGGGGGGCCAGGAGATACGCAGTATTTT
TRBJ2-7 few TRBD1 TRBV4-3 CASSLSSGTVAPYEQYF TGCGCCAGCAGCCTCTCATCCGGGACAGTCGCACCCTACGAGCAGTACTTC
TRBJ2-1 . . TRBV6-5 CASRPTGGGYNEQFF TGTGCCAGCAGACCAACGGGGGGCGGGTACAATGAGCAGTTCTTC
TRBJ2-3 . . TRBV5-4 CASSFGVGPADTQYF TGTGCCAGCAGCTTCGGGGTTGGACCGGCAGATACGCAGTATTTT
TRBJ1-3 . TRBD1 TRBV2 CAIYRGDDGHSGNTIYF TGTGCCATTTACAGGGGAGACGACGGACACTCTGGAAACACCATATATTTT
TRBJ2-5 . TRBD1 TRBV10-3 CAAGQGRETQYF TGTGCCGCCGGACAGGGACGAGAGACCCAGTACTTC
TRBJ1-4 . . TRBV27 CASSSLGARSEKLFF TGTGCCAGCAGTTCCCTAGGGGCGAGGAGCGAAAAACTGTTTTTT
TRBJ1-6 . TRBD1 TRBV7-9 CAGGQGDNSPLHF TGTGCCGGTGGACAGGGGGATAATTCACCCCTCCACTTT
TRBJ1-2 once . TRBV5-3 CARSLDRKGYTF TGTGCCAGAAGCTTGGACAGAAAGGGCTACACCTTC
TRBJ2-4 . TRBD1 TRBV10-1 CASSDLDRGLGNIQYF TGCGCCAGCAGTGACCTGGACAGGGGGCTAGGGAACATTCAGTACTTC
TRBJ1-4 . . TRBV7-9 CASSPLEARTNEKLFF TGTGCCAGCAGCCCCCTAGAGGCGAGAACTAATGAAAAACTGTTTTTT
TRBJ2-7 once TRBD1 TRBV7-9 CASIPGQGAYEQYF TGTGCCAGCATCCCGGGACAGGGGGCGTACGAGCAGTACTTC
TRBJ2-3 . . TRBV7-2 CASSFRSGTDTQYF TGTGCCAGCAGCTTTAGAAGCGGCACAGATACGCAGTATTTT
TRBJ1-4 . . TRBV28 CASSSGTPYNDEKLFF TGTGCCAGCAGTTCCGGGACACCCTACAACGATGAAAAACTGTTTTTT
TRBJ2-7 . . TRBV6-5 CASSPRQASSYEQYF TGTGCCAGCAGCCCTAGACAGGCCAGCTCCTACGAGCAGTACTTC
TRBJ2-1 once . TRBV7-2 CASSLTNEQFF TGTGCCAGCAGCTTAACTAATGAGCAGTTCTTC
TRBJ1-1 once . TRBV7-9 CASSPLRQVTNTEAFF TGTGCCAGCAGCCCCCTCCGACAGGTAACGAACACTGAAGCTTTCTTT
TRBJ1-1 . . TRBV2 CASVRDFNTEAFF TGTGCCAGCGTACGGGATTTCAACACTGAAGCTTTCTTT
TRBJ2-5 . TRBD2 TRBV7-2 CASSLRGGGLAGETQYF TGTGCCAGCAGCTTAAGGGGCGGAGGACTAGCGGGAGAGACCCAGTACTTC
TRBJ1-2 . . TRBV9 CASSGGGGGLTSRGYTF TGTGCCAGCAGCGGTGGAGGGGGGGGACTGACCTCTAGAGGCTACACCTTC
TRBJ1-5 . TRBD1 TRBV7-2 CASSQDRAQPQHF TGTGCCAGCAGCCAAGACAGGGCTCAGCCCCAGCATTTT
TRBJ2-3 . . TRBV2 CASSARDTQYF TGTGCCAGCAGTGCCCGGGATACGCAGTATTTT
TRBJ1-5 . . TRBV7-9 CASSLGRDQPQHF TGTGCCAGCAGCTTAGGACGGGATCAGCCCCAGCATTTT
TRBJ2-7 . TRBD2 TRBV7-2 CASRGLAAYEQYF TGTGCCAGCCGGGGACTAGCGGCCTACGAGCAGTACTTC
TRBJ2-1 once . TRBV28 CASSQTRSYNEQFF TGTGCCAGCAGCCAGACTAGGAGCTACAATGAGCAGTTCTTC
TRBJ1-2 . . TRBV9 CASSEDTNYGYTF TGTGCCAGCAGCGAGGACACCAACTATGGCTACACCTTC
TRBJ1-5 few . TRBV2 CASSLTGGSNQPQHF TGTGCCAGCAGCCTGACAGGTGGGAGCAATCAGCCCCAGCATTTT
TRBJ1-2 . . TRBV7-2 CASSFRDPDGYTF TGTGCCAGCAGCTTCAGGGATCCCGATGGCTACACCTTC
TRBJ2-7 . . TRBV4-3 CASSQVWQGVSYEQYF TGCGCCAGCAGCCAAGTCTGGCAGGGTGTGAGTTACGAGCAGTACTTC
TRBJ2-2 . . TRBV29-1 CSSRAGTGELFF TGCAGCTCCCGTGCCGGCACCGGGGAGCTGTTTTTT
TRBJ1-6 few . TRBV6-1 CASSEAPYSPLHF TGTGCCAGCAGTGAAGCCCCTTATTCACCCCTCCACTTT
TRBJ2-7 few TRBD1 TRBV5-4 CASSGLQGGSYEQYF TGTGCCAGCAGCGGGTTACAGGGGGGTTCCTACGAGCAGTACTTC
TRBJ2-6 . . TRBV4-3 CASSQADGAGANVLTF TGCGCCAGCAGCCAAGCGGACGGGGCTGGGGCCAACGTCCTGACTTTC
TRBJ1-3 . . TRBV7-2 CASSLSTGTIGNTIYF TGTGCCAGCAGCTTATCGACAGGAACCATTGGAAACACCATATATTTT
TRBJ1-4 . . TRBV2 CASTEGGKLFF TGTGCCAGCACGGAAGGAGGAAAACTGTTTTTT
TRBJ1-4 . . TRBV4-2 CASSQLGGDNEKLFF TGTGCCAGCAGCCAATTAGGAGGGGATAATGAAAAACTGTTTTTT
TRBJ2-3 . . TRBV5-1 CASSEGENTDTQYF TGCGCCAGCTCGGAAGGAGAGAACACAGATACGCAGTATTTT
TRBJ1-3 . . TRBV19 CASSKQVTGNTIYF TGTGCCAGTAGTAAACAGGTGACTGGAAACACCATATATTTT
TRBJ2-1 . TRBD2 TRBV6-1 CASSDSGGAYNEQFF TGTGCCAGCAGTGATAGCGGGGGCGCCTACAATGAGCAGTTCTTC
TRBJ1-2 . . TRBV6-5 CATSDSSYGYTF TGTGCCACCTCGGACAGCTCTTATGGCTACACCTTC
TRBJ1-5 . . TRBV19 CASSIMGRANQPQHF TGTGCCAGTAGTATAATGGGCAGGGCCAATCAGCCCCAGCATTTT
TRBJ1-2 . . TRBV2 CASHEGLGGYTF TGTGCCAGCCATGAGGGATTAGGTGGCTACACCTTC
TRBJ2-1 . . TRBV28 CASSVRGGMEQFF TGTGCCAGCAGTGTAAGGGGGGGCATGGAGCAGTTCTTC
TRBJ2-3 . . TRBV5-1 CASTGQASSTDTQYF TGCGCCAGTACGGGACAAGCATCTAGCACAGATACGCAGTATTTT
TRBJ2-1 once . TRBV2 CARAVLGNEQFF TGTGCCAGGGCAGTCCTAGGAAATGAGCAGTTCTTC
TRBJ1-5 . . TRBV5-6 CASSLRAGSSNQPQHF TGTGCCAGCAGCTTAAGGGCGGGATCGAGCAATCAGCCCCAGCATTTT
TRBJ1-5 . TRBD1 TRBV4-2 CASSQGTGQYSNQPQHF TGTGCCAGCAGCCAGGGAACGGGACAGTATAGCAATCAGCCCCAGCATTTT
TRBJ1-1 . . TRBV9 CASSETTNTEAFF TGTGCCAGCAGCGAGACAACGAACACTGAAGCTTTCTTT
TRBJ2-1 . TRBD2 TRBV19 CASKSGAGNEQFF TGTGCCAGTAAGAGCGGGGCCGGGAATGAGCAGTTCTTC
TRBJ2-7 . . TRBV27 CASRSSYEQYF TGTGCCAGCCGGAGCTCCTACGAGCAGTACTTC
TRBJ1-4 . . TRBV19 CARGERGTLNEKLFF TGTGCCAGAGGGGAGAGGGGGACACTCAATGAAAAACTGTTTTTT
TRBJ1-2 few . TRBV4-2 CASSQASNYGYTF TGTGCCAGCAGCCAAGCCTCTAACTATGGCTACACCTTC